This T cell receptor beta chain was sequenced for a study of T cell responses to AZD1222 COVID-19 vaccine. Germline V gene sequence: CDR1 SNHLY, CDR2 FYNNEI. This CDR3 comprises 14 residues. V was pared by 3 bases and J by 2 bases, with 8 bases between. Method: immunoSEQ multiplex PCR; TCRdb's copy keeps in-frame clones and lacks some. The top ten clones hold roughly 5.4% of a sample with about 88,000 clones, roughly nine tenths of them seen once. The chain joins TRBV2 to TRBJ1-5; perhaps TRBD1 as D (5 bases). Specimen: peripheral blood, collected on day 0 of AZD1222 vaccination. The sequence was collected from an adult in good health. CDR3 protein: CASSEGVRNQPQHF. In DNA, the CDR3 is TGTGCCAGCAGTGAGGGGGTCCGCAATCAGCCCCAGCATTTT.